This T cell receptor (beta chain) appears in the sequencing data of a study of cytomegalovirus exposure and HLA in healthy donors. Study context: Earlier sequencing of 150 million to 200 million T cells yielded 120 million or so unique TCR beta sequences. Whole-study findings and limits: Later, an analysis showed that TCR beta chains associated with HLA were more clonally expanded than others that were equally common. According to an earlier analysis, most TCR beta V segments yielded productive rearrangements about 87% or about 30% of the time.

The CDR3 totals 19 residues. Germline V gene sequence: CDR1 KGHSH, CDR2 LQKENI. Trimming shortened V by 3 bases and J by 0 bases, and 21 bases separated the two germline ends. It was with 60 Vbeta and 13 Jbeta primers that the PCR ran. As originally analysed: Roughly 80 million unique TCR beta chains, 8.5 million to 14 million shared, were counted in a later analysis. Profiled with immunoSEQ multiplex PCR; TCRdb holds only in-frame clones, not every one. Clonal size and the V and J genes are those of that table, whereas D and trimming came from the DNA. Found here are roughly 190,000 clones, about 77% of them singletons; the top ten hold about 2.6%. Concerning this clone itself: Its antigen is undetermined.

The J gene is TRBJ1-3, the V gene TRBV18; D perhaps matches TRBD1 (6 bases). The clonotype originates from a female donor in good health and CMV-seronegative. Sequenced input: PBMCs. This CDR3 reads CASSPRQVKFISSGNTIYF. Here the CDR3 DNA reads TGTGCCAGCTCACCCCGACAGGTGAAGTTCATAAGCTCTGGAAACACCATATATTTT.